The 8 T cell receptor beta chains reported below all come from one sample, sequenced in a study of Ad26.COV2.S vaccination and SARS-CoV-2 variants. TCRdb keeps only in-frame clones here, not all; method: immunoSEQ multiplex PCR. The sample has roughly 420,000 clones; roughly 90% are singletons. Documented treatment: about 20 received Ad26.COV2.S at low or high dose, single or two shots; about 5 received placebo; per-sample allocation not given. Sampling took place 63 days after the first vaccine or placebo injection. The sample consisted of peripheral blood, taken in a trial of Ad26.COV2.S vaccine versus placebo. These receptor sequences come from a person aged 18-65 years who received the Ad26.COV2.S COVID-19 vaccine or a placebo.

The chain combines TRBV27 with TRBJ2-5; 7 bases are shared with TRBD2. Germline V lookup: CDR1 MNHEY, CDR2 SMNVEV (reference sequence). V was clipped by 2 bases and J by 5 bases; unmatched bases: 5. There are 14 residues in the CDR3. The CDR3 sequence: CASSLLGGTETQYF. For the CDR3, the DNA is TGTGCCAGCAGTTTACTCGGGGGGACGGAGACCCAGTACTTC.

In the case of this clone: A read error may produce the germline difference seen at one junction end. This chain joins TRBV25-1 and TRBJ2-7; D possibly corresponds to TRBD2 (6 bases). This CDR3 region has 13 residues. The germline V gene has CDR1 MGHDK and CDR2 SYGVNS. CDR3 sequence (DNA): TGTGCCAGCAGTGACCAAAACCGCGGGGCGCGGAACTTC. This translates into CASSDQNRGARNF.

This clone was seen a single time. CDR3 region: CASSFGVSAGELFF. CDR3 coding DNA: TGTGCCAGCAGCTTTGGGGTTAGCGCCGGGGAGCTGTTTTTT. V usage is TRBV7-2 and J usage is TRBJ2-2; D is possibly TRBD2 (5 bases). V dropped 3 bases and J dropped 6 bases, with 11 bases sitting between them. This CDR3 is 14 amino acids long. CDR1 is SGHTA, CDR2 FQGNSA, per germline.

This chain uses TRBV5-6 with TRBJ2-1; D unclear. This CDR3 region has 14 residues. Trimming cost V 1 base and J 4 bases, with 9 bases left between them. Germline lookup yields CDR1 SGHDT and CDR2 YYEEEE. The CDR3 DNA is TGTGCCAGCAGCTTGAGGACGCAATACAATGAGCAGTTCTTC. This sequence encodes CASSLRTQYNEQFF.

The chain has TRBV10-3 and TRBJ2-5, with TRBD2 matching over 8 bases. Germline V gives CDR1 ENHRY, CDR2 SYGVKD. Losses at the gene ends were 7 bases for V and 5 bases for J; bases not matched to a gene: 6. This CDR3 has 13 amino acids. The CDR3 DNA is TGTGCCATCACTTGGGGACTAGGGGAGACCCAGTACTTC. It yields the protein CAITWGLGETQYF.

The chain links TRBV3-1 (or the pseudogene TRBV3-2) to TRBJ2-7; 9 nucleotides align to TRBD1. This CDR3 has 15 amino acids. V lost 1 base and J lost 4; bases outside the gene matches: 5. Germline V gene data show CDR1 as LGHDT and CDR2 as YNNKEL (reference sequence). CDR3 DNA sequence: TGTGCCAGCAGCCAAGGGATGGACAGGGGTTACGAGCAGTACTTC. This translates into CASSQGMDRGYEQYF.

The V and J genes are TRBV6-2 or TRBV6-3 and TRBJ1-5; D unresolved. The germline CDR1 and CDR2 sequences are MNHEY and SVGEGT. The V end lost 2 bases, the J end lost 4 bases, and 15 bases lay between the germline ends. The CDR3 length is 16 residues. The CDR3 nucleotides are TGTGCCAGCAGTTACATAGTGGTCGGGTTGAATCAGCCCCAGCATTTT. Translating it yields CASSYIVVGLNQPQHF.

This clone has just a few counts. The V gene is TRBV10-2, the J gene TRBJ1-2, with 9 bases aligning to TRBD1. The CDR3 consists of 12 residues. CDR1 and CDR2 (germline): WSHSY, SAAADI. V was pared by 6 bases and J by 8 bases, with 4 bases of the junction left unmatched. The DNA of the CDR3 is TGCGCCAGCAGCGGACAGGGGAAGGGCTACACCTTC. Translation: CASSGQGKGYTF.